One sample yielded the 8 T cell receptor beta chains listed below, sequenced in a study of blood T cell repertoires in COVID-19. Profiling relied on immunoSEQ multiplex PCR, and the TCRdb table lists in-frame clones only, not all of them. The sample yields some 300,000 clones, 75% to 90% seen once. The sequencing input was peripheral blood. The source of these receptors is a woman between 50 and 59 years old with COVID-19, enrolled during active disease.

This chain uses TRBV27 with TRBJ1-2; 9 bases match TRBD1. Germline V gives CDR1 MNHEY, CDR2 SMNVEV (reference sequence). Unmatched junction bases numbered 7, after V lost 0 bases and J lost 8 bases. The CDR3 consists of 15 residues. CDR3: CASSLSRTGAWGYTF. For the CDR3, the DNA is TGTGCCAGCAGTTTATCTCGGACAGGGGCGTGGGGCTACACCTTC.

This clone has a handful of counts. This rearrangement joins TRBV5-4 to TRBJ2-1, with a weak D call TRBD2 (6 bases). The germline V gene has CDR1 SGHNT and CDR2 YYREEE (reference sequence). This CDR3 is built from 18 residues. Trimming cost V 4 bases and J 4 bases, with 24 bases left between them. CDR3 protein: CASSVSRGSSFGYNEQFF. In nucleotides, the CDR3 is TGTGCCAGCAGCGTATCCCGGGGGTCGTCTTTTGGATACAATGAGCAGTTCTTC. Together with reference TRBV5-4 and TRBJ2-1, the CDR3 gives the full variable domain: ETGVTQSPTHLIKTRGQQVTLRCSSQSGHNTVSWYQQALGQGPQFIFQYYREEENGRGNFPPRFSGLQFPNYSSELNVNALELDDSALYLCASSVSRGSSFGYNEQFFGPGTRLTVL.

The chain couples TRBV29-1 to TRBJ1-6; D is ambiguous. Trimming shortened V by 5 bases and J by 0 bases, and 11 bases separated the two germline ends. In germline, CDR1 is SQVTM, CDR2 ANQGSEA. This CDR3 region has 15 residues. The CDR3 protein is CSVREGSSYNSPLHF. CDR3 DNA: TGCAGCGTTCGTGAGGGAAGCTCCTATAATTCACCCCTCCACTTT.

This chain uses TRBV6-5 with TRBJ1-2; D not resolved. Germline CDR1 MNHEY, CDR2 SVGAGI. The V and J ends lost 0 bases and 8 bases respectively, with 16 bases between them. The CDR3 extends over 15 amino acids. CDR3 protein: CASSYSDGGLLGYTF. As DNA, the CDR3 is TGTGCCAGCAGTTACTCTGATGGAGGATTACTCGGCTACACCTTC.

This clone was recorded only once. The chain carries TRBV29-1 and TRBJ1-2; D is uncertain. The V end lost 4 bases, the J end lost 0 bases, and 12 bases lay between the germline ends. Germline assignment: CDR1 SQVTM and CDR2 ANQGSEA. CDR3 length equals 14 residues. In nucleotides, the CDR3 is TGCAGCGTTGGAATGAGGGTAACTAACTATGGCTACACCTTC. Translated: CSVGMRVTNYGYTF.

The chain is built from TRBV19 and TRBJ2-7; TRBD2 matches at 8 bases. This CDR3 is 17 amino acids long. V trimming: 7 bases; J trimming: 2 bases; junction bases outside the gene matches: 16. Per the germline V gene, CDR1 is LNHDA and CDR2 is SQIVND (reference sequence). For the CDR3, the DNA is TGTGCCAGTACCCATACAACGGGGGGGCCGGGGCCCTACGAGCAGTACTTC. It specifies CASTHTTGGPGPYEQYF.

The chain employs TRBV5-1 and TRBJ1-1; 7 bases fit TRBD1. J lost 5 bases, V lost 4 bases, and 8 bases had no gene match. CDR3 length: 14 amino acids. The V gene's germline CDR1 is SGHRS and CDR2 YFSETQ. DNA of the CDR3: TGCGCCAGCAGCGGTACAGGGGCGGTGACTGAAGCTTTCTTT. This codes for CASSGTGAVTEAFF.

This chain links TRBV7-8 with TRBJ2-2, with TRBD2 matching 8 bases. V lost 0 bases, J lost 6 bases, and 9 bases stayed unmatched. The CDR3 totals 17 residues. Germline CDR1 reads SGHVS; CDR2 reads FQNEAQ. The CDR3 nucleotides are TGTGCCAGCAGCTTAGCTGAAAGCGGGAGAGCCGCCGGGGAGCTGTTTTTT. This encodes CASSLAESGRAAGELFF.